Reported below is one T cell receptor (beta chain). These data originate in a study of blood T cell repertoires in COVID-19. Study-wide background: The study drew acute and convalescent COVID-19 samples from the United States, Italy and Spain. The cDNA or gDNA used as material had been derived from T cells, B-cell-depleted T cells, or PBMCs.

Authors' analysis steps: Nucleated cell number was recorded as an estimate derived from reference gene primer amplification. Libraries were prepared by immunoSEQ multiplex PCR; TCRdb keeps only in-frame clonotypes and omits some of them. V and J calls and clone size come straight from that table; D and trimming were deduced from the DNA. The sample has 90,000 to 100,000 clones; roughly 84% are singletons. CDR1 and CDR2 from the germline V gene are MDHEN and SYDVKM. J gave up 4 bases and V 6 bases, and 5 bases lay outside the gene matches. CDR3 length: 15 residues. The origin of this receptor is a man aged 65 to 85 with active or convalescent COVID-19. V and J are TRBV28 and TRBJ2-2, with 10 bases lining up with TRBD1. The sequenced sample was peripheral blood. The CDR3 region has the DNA TGTGCCAGCAGATGGGGGACAGGGGTCACCGGGGAGCTGTTTTTT. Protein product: CASRWGTGVTGELFF.